These 14 T cell receptor beta chains originate from one sample sequenced in a study of cytomegalovirus exposure and HLA in healthy donors. PCR was performed using 60 Vbeta and 13 Jbeta primers. Profiled with immunoSEQ multiplex PCR; TCRdb holds only in-frame clones, not every one. Seen here are over 150,000 clones, around 80% observed once, and the top ten hold 1.9%. Sequencing was carried out using PBMCs. These receptors were taken from a human donor in good health.

The chain employs TRBV19 and TRBJ2-7; D is possibly TRBD1 (5 bases). Deletions cut 5 bases from V and 0 bases from J, with 8 bases between. CDR1 and CDR2 (germline): LNHDA, SQIVND (reference sequence). The length of the CDR3 is 13 residues. This CDR3 reads CASSSTASYEQYF. DNA for the CDR3: TGTGCCAGTAGTTCGACAGCCTCCTACGAGCAGTACTTC.

The chain joins TRBV7-6 to TRBJ2-4, with TRBD2 identical over 12 bases. V trimming: 0 bases; J trimming: 5 bases; junction bases outside the gene matches: 2. The CDR3 length is 16 residues. Germline V gene lookup returns CDR1 SGHVS and CDR2 FNYEAQ. CDR3 loop: CASSLALAGGQNIQYF. Here the CDR3 DNA reads TGTGCCAGCAGCTTAGCGCTAGCGGGGGGGCAAAACATTCAGTACTTC.

This clone was recorded a few times. The chain employs TRBV9 and TRBJ1-5; TRBD1 might be the D (5 bases). The CDR3 loop spans 14 amino acids. Germline assignment: CDR1 SGDLS and CDR2 YYNGEE. Trimming left V 3 bases short and J 1 base short, with 8 bases between. CDR3 sequence: CASSAGGSNQPQHF. CDR3 coding DNA: TGTGCCAGCAGCGCGGGGGGGAGCAATCAGCCCCAGCATTTT.

The chain joins TRBV7-2 to TRBJ2-7; 8 nucleotides align to TRBD2. The CDR3 runs 15 residues. CDR1 and CDR2 from the germline V gene are SGHTA and FQGNSA. With 4 bases clipped from V and 0 bases from J, the junction kept 5 bases outside the gene matches. The CDR3 loop is CASSSVAGSSYEQYF. In DNA, the CDR3 is TGTGCCAGCAGCTCGGTAGCGGGGAGCTCCTACGAGCAGTACTTC.

This chain connects TRBV2 to TRBJ1-2, with TRBD1 matching over 9 bases. The CDR3 runs to 14 residues. V lost 4 bases to trimming and J lost 4 bases; unmatched junction nucleotides: 4. The germline V gene has CDR1 SNHLY and CDR2 FYNNEI. This chain's CDR3 is CASSGDRAFYGYTF. Written as DNA, the CDR3 is TGTGCCAGCAGTGGGGACAGGGCGTTCTATGGCTACACCTTC.

The V and J genes are TRBV11-2 and TRBJ2-1; no reliable D call. This CDR3 comprises 13 residues. Trimming left V 0 bases short and J 9 bases short, with 9 bases between. Germline V CDR1 and CDR2: SGHAT, FQNNGV. CDR3 in DNA: TGTGCCAGCAGCTTAGATCGCACATCTGAGCAGTTCTTC. Its protein product is CASSLDRTSEQFF. Together with reference TRBV11-2 and TRBJ2-1, the CDR3 gives the full variable domain: EAGVAQSPRYKIIEKRQSVAFWCNPISGHATLYWYQQILGQGPKLLIQFQNNGVVDDSQLPKDRFSAERLKGVDSTLKIQPAKLEDSAVYLCASSLDRTSEQFFGPGTRLTVL.

The CDR3 region has the DNA TGTGCCAGCAGCTCAGGACTAGCGGGGGGCCTTCAGTACTTC. It codes for CASSSGLAGGLQYF. This chain joins TRBV5-6 and TRBJ2-4; TRBD2 matches at 14 bases. Losses at the gene ends were 3 bases for V and 11 bases for J; bases not matched to a gene: 4. Per the germline V gene, CDR1 is SGHDT and CDR2 is YYEEEE. CDR3 size: 14 residues.

The chain recombines TRBV5-1 with TRBJ1-1, with D maybe TRBD1 (5 bases). The CDR3 totals 16 residues. The germline V and J ends were trimmed by 4 bases and 5 bases, with 21 bases remaining between them. Germline V gives CDR1 SGHRS, CDR2 YFSETQ. Written as DNA, the CDR3 is TGCGCCAGCAGCCCCCTGGGGGAGGGCGCATGGACTGAAGCTTTCTTT. It codes for CASSPLGEGAWTEAFF.

The CDR3 here is CASSWSGGEQYF. DNA for the CDR3: TGCGCCAGCAGCTGGAGTGGAGGCGAGCAGTACTTC. The chain has TRBV5-1 and TRBJ2-5; D is perhaps TRBD2 (5 bases). The J call is doubtful: the DNA matches TRBJ2-7 better. The CDR3 is 12 residues long. Per the germline V gene, CDR1 is SGHRS and CDR2 is YFSETQ.

This clone was seen only once. The V gene is TRBV7-9, the J gene TRBJ2-5; 7 nucleotides line up with TRBD1. This CDR3 comprises 14 residues. Germline V gene lookup returns CDR1 SEHNR and CDR2 FQNEAQ (reference sequence). Losses at the gene ends were 0 bases for V and 5 bases for J; bases not matched to a gene: 3. The CDR3 reads CASSLAGGRETQYF. DNA for the CDR3: TGTGCCAGCAGCTTAGCAGGGGGCAGGGAGACCCAGTACTTC. The complete variable domain, with remaining parts taken from reference TRBV7-9 and TRBJ2-5, reads DTGVSQNPRHKITKRGQNVTFRCDPISEHNRLYWYRQTLGQGPEFLTYFQNEAQLEKSRLLSDRFSAERPKGSFSTLEIQRTEQGDSAMYLCASSLAGGRETQYFGPGTRLLVL.

The chain employs TRBV11-2 and TRBJ2-2, with D possibly being TRBD2 (6 bases). The CDR3 consists of 17 residues. Looked up from germline, CDR1 is SGHAT and CDR2 is FQNNGV. The V end lost 5 bases, the J end lost 6 bases, and 22 bases lay between the germline ends. DNA of the CDR3: TGTGCCAGCAGCCCAGGCCGCCCGACTAGTTTCGCCGGGGAGCTGTTTTTT. Protein product: CASSPGRPTSFAGELFF.

The chain recombines TRBV7-3 with TRBJ2-3, with TRBD2 as a possible D gene (7 bases). This CDR3 has 15 residues. Looked up from germline, CDR1 is SGHTA and CDR2 is FQGTGA. V was pared by 2 bases and J by 5 bases, with 14 bases between. This chain's CDR3 is CASSLPGGPIDTQYF. CDR3 sequence (DNA): TGTGCCAGCAGCTTACCGGGGGGCCCCATAGATACGCAGTATTTT.

The chain couples TRBV28 to TRBJ1-2; D is uncertain. Germline loops: CDR1 MDHEN, CDR2 SYDVKM. CDR3 size: 11 residues. Trimming pared 5 bases from V and 8 bases from J, leaving 9 bases between. CDR3 DNA: TGTGCCAGCAGTCTAGGAGGAGGCTACACCTTC. It translates to CASSLGGGYTF.

In its sample, this clone was seen a few times. The genes are TRBV11-3 and TRBJ2-6; D not certain. V gave up 5 bases and J gave up 4 bases, with 6 bases separating them. This CDR3 spans 13 amino acids. Looked up from germline, CDR1 is SGHNT and CDR2 is YENEEA. The CDR3 loop reads CASSNSGANVLTF. The CDR3 DNA is TGTGCCAGCAGCAACTCCGGGGCCAACGTCCTGACTTTC.